Listed here are 23 T cell receptor beta chains from one sample, sequenced in a study of regulatory T cells in long-lasting Graves disease. Time point of the sample: newly diagnosed GD, antithyroid drugs for less than 3 months. With RNA extracted from PBMCs as input, the TCR library was made. Relying on iRepertoire HTBI primers and Arm-PCR of CDR3 regions, the team built TCR beta libraries. MiXCR, applied by TCRdb to the multiplex PCR reads, yields one record per CDR3 protein. Among 500,000 or so distinct CDR3 sequences listed, roughly a sixth were seen once. These data were also filed under a second study, of T cells in Graves' hyperthyroidism and ophthalmopathy.

This specimen consisted of peripheral blood mononuclear cells (PBMCs), obtained at new diagnosis, from a patient treated with antithyroid drugs. The receptors here all came from a woman in her forties or fifties with Graves disease.

The sample holds many counts of this clonotype. The rearrangement joins TRBV6-2 or TRBV6-3 to TRBJ2-1; 7 bases are a match to TRBD1. Trimming removed 4 bases from V and 2 bases from J; junction bases left unmatched: 2. This CDR3 is 14 amino acids long. Germline lookup yields CDR1 MNHEY and CDR2 SVGEGT. The CDR3 spells CASSSTGTYNEQFF. The CDR3 coding sequence is TGTGCCAGCAGTTCGACAGGGACCTACAATGAGCAGTTCTTC.

This clonotype was detected many times. The rearrangement uses TRBV6-1 and TRBJ1-5, with D hard to call. The CDR3 runs to 14 residues. V lost 6 bases and J lost 0, with 9 bases in between. CDR1 is MNHNS and CDR2 is SASEGT in the germline V gene. CDR3 sequence reads: CASRNRYSNQPQHF. DNA of the CDR3: TGTGCCAGCAGAAACCGATATAGCAATCAGCCCCAGCATTTT.

This clonotype has more than one count but fewer than ten. This CDR3 fails to terminate in the conserved phenylalanine or tryptophan, so it likely reflects a read error. This chain connects TRBV18 to TRBJ1-1; D not resolved. This CDR3 region has 13 residues. V lost 3 bases and J lost 2, with 7 bases in between. CDR1 is KGHSH and CDR2 is LQKENI in the germline V gene. The CDR3 bases are TGTGCCAGCTCACCGCGCGTTAACACTGAAGCTTTCCTT. Translation gives CASSPRVNTEAFL.

This clonotype was seen at least ten times. The V call is TRBV5-1, the J call TRBJ2-3; a weak D match, TRBD1 (5 bases). Trimming cost V 2 bases and J 4 bases, with 11 bases left between them. The CDR3 has 14 residues. The germline V gene has CDR1 SGHRS and CDR2 YFSETQ. CDR3 amino acids: CASSFIQGADTQYF. CDR3 in DNA: TGCGCCAGCAGCTTTATTCAGGGCGCAGATACGCAGTATTTT.

This clonotype showed up many times. The rearrangement links TRBV27 to TRBJ1-4; a possible D gene is TRBD1 (5 bases). Germline V gives CDR1 MNHEY, CDR2 SMNVEV (reference sequence). The CDR3 is 15 amino acids. The ends were cut back, 3 bases at V and 7 bases at J, with 15 bases in the middle. This CDR3 is CASSFSAREGEKLFF. As DNA, the CDR3 is TGTGCCAGCAGTTTTTCCGCCAGGGAGGGTGAAAAACTGTTTTTT.

This clonotype showed up just a few times. The rearrangement links TRBV30 to TRBJ2-1; D unclear. Germline CDR1 GTSNPN, CDR2 SVGIG (reference sequence). The V end lost 0 bases, the J end lost 9 bases, and 12 bases lay between the germline ends. CDR3 length: 13 amino acids. In DNA, the CDR3 is TGTGCCTGGAGTGTACCGGCAGGCAGTGAGCAGTTCTTC. It encodes CAWSVPAGSEQFF.

This clonotype has only a few counts. The chain combines TRBV18 with TRBJ2-1; D is undetermined. Germline V CDR1 and CDR2: KGHSH, LQKENI. Deletions cut 3 bases from V and 8 bases from J, with 11 bases between. The CDR3 totals 13 residues. For the CDR3, the DNA is TGTGCCAGCTCACCGTTCGAGAAGGATGAGCAGTTCTTC. It codes for CASSPFEKDEQFF.

This clonotype showed up many times. This chain uses TRBV11-2 with TRBJ1-1, with D hard to call. Per germline, CDR1 SGHAT and CDR2 FQNNGV. The V gene lost 8 bases and the J gene lost 1 base, with 2 bases spanning the gap. The CDR3 extends over 10 amino acids. CDR3 region: CASGNTEAFF. CDR3 in DNA: TGTGCCAGCGGGAACACTGAAGCTTTCTTT.

The CDR3 DNA follows: TGCGCCAGCAGGGCCATGCTGGGAGACACTGAAGCTTTCTTT. Protein product: CASRAMLGDTEAFF. The rearrangement links TRBV5-1 to TRBJ1-1; D unresolved. The CDR3 sequence is 14 residues long. Trimming left V 5 bases short and J 3 bases short, with 14 bases between. Germline V CDR1 and CDR2: SGHRS, YFSETQ.

The genes are TRBV29-1 and TRBJ2-2, with TRBD2 as a possible D gene (6 bases). V dropped 5 bases and J dropped 5 bases, with 12 bases sitting between them. The CDR3 covers 13 residues. Germline CDR1 SQVTM, CDR2 ANQGSEA. The CDR3 DNA follows: TGCAGCGTTTCCCAGGGAGGAACCGGGGAGCTGTTTTTT. It encodes CSVSQGGTGELFF.

The chain links TRBV9 to TRBJ2-5; D may be TRBD1 or TRBD2 (5 bases each). The germline V gene has CDR1 SGDLS and CDR2 YYNGEE. Trimming removed 4 bases at V and 4 bases at J, with 14 bases between. The CDR3 consists of 14 residues. CDR3 loop: CASSLDGAPETQYF. DNA of the CDR3: TGTGCCAGCAGCCTAGACGGGGCCCCAGAGACCCAGTACTTC.

A word on this clonotype: A read error may explain this, as a much larger clone is one base away. The rearrangement links TRBV11-2 to TRBJ2-3, with D possibly matching TRBD2 (5 bases). The CDR3 has 18 amino acids. Germline CDR1 and CDR2: SGHAT and FQNNGV. The ends were cut back, 7 bases at V and 4 bases at J, with 27 bases in the middle. The CDR3 sequence: CASNPFPSGSSVADTQYF. The CDR3, as DNA: TGTGCCAGCAACCCTTTCCCCAGCGGTTCTTCAGTCGCAGATACGCAGTATTTT.

This clonotype was seen once. The rearrangement links TRBV28 to TRBJ1-5; D is possibly TRBD1 (6 bases). V lost 6 bases and J lost 2, with 14 bases in between. The germline CDR1 and CDR2 sequences are MDHEN and SYDVKM. The CDR3 contains 15 residues. CDR3 sequence reads: CASSLGGPGNQPQHF. The CDR3 region has the DNA TGTGCCAGCAGCTTGGGGGGGCCCGGCAATCAGCCCCAGCATTTT.

This clonotype was counted ten times or more. J is TRBJ1-4 and V is TRBV11-3; TRBD1 might be the D (5 bases). V was shortened by 0 bases and J by 2 bases, with 13 bases between the two germline ends. The CDR3 runs 17 residues. Looked up from germline, CDR1 is SGHNT and CDR2 is YENEEA. DNA for the CDR3: TGTGCCAGCAGCTTAGAGATCCCGACAGCCACTAATGAAAAACTGTTTTTT. Translating gives CASSLEIPTATNEKLFF.

At least ten counts were recorded for this clonotype. A much bigger clone sits one base away, suggesting this may be a read error. The rearrangement uses TRBV3-1 and TRBJ2-3; no clear D. Germline assignment: CDR1 LGHDT and CDR2 YNNKEL (reference sequence). The CDR3 totals 11 residues. Trimming took off 2 bases at V and 6 bases at J, with 3 bases between the two ends. Here the CDR3 DNA reads TGTGCCAGCAGCCAATGGGATACGCAGTATTTT. Its protein is CASSQWDTQYF.

This clonotype came up many times. V is TRBV19 and J is TRBJ1-5; TRBD1 is a possible D gene (6 bases). This CDR3 has 13 amino acids. V shed 5 bases and J shed 15 bases, with 20 bases lying between them. CDR1 and CDR2 (germline): LNHDA, SQIVND (reference sequence). CDR3 sequence: CASSVTRDMASHF. For the CDR3, the DNA is TGTGCCAGTAGTGTTACCCGGGACATGGCATCGCATTTT.

In its sample, this clonotype was seen a few times. The chain couples TRBV5-1 to TRBJ2-5; D may be TRBD1 (6 bases). The germline V gene has CDR1 SGHRS and CDR2 YFSETQ. V shed 6 bases and J shed 2 bases, with 14 bases lying between them. The CDR3 runs 14 residues. Here the CDR3 DNA reads TGCGCCAGCACACCTTCGACAGGACAAGAGACCCAGTACTTC. Translation gives CASTPSTGQETQYF.

This clonotype was seen at least ten times. The chain has TRBV7-6 and TRBJ2-1, with 10 bases matching TRBD1. The CDR3 extends over 14 amino acids. V gave up 5 bases and J gave up 9 bases; unmatched junction bases: 7. Germline CDR1 is SGHVS and CDR2 is FNYEAQ. The CDR3 region has the DNA TGTGCCAGCAGCCCCCGGACAGGGGGGATTGAGCAGTTCTTC. Protein product: CASSPRTGGIEQFF.

This clonotype was seen repeatedly, ten times or more. V gene TRBV5-1 combines with J gene TRBJ2-3; D gene ambiguous. The CDR3 has 14 amino acids. Trimming cost V 3 bases and J 2 bases, with 10 bases left between them. Germline assignment: CDR1 SGHRS and CDR2 YFSETQ. CDR3 sequence (DNA): TGCGCCAGCAGCTACTTCTCTTACACAGATACGCAGTATTTT. Translation: CASSYFSYTDTQYF.

This clonotype was counted many times. The chain has TRBV7-8 and TRBJ2-7, with D possibly being TRBD1 or TRBD2 (5 bases each). Trimming stripped 5 bases from V and 4 bases from J, with 15 bases between. Germline assignment: CDR1 SGHVS and CDR2 FQNEAQ. The CDR3 runs 14 residues. The CDR3, as DNA: TGTGCCAGCAGCCCCCTCGGGACCGGGTACGAGCAGTACTTC. It yields the protein CASSPLGTGYEQYF. The full variable domain, with the rest looked up from reference TRBV7-8 and TRBJ2-7, is GAGVSQSPRYKVAKRGQDVALRCDPISGHVSLFWYQQALGQGPEFLTYFQNEAQLDKSGLPSDRFFAERPEGSVSTLKIQRTQQEDSAVYLCASSPLGTGYEQYFGPGTRLTVT.

This clonotype appeared once. V is TRBV5-1 and J is TRBJ1-1, with D maybe TRBD1 (5 bases). CDR1 is SGHRS and CDR2 is YFSETQ in the germline V gene. CDR3 size: 16 residues. V lost 2 bases, J lost 3 bases, and 17 bases lay in between. Here the CDR3 reads CASSLRPGTGHTEAFF. CDR3 bases: TGCGCCAGCAGCTTACGTCCCGGGACGGGGCACACTGAAGCTTTCTTT.

In this sample, this clonotype turned up a few times. This rearrangement joins TRBV5-5 to TRBJ2-7; 9 bases fit TRBD1. The CDR3 consists of 15 residues. The J segment lost 5 bases and the V segment lost 5 bases, leaving 11 bases of the junction unmatched. Germline V gene lookup returns CDR1 SGHKS and CDR2 YYEKEE (reference sequence). CDR3 sequence: CASRPTGDRENEQYF. For the CDR3, the DNA is TGTGCCAGCAGACCAACGGGGGACAGGGAGAACGAGCAGTACTTC.

This clonotype came up many times. V usage is TRBV2 and J usage is TRBJ1-1; D ambiguous. CDR1 SNHLY and CDR2 FYNNEI come from the germline V gene. The V and J ends lost 6 bases and 6 bases respectively, with 5 bases between them. This CDR3 has 10 amino acids. CDR3 DNA sequence: TGTGCCAGCAGGGATCCTGAAGCTTTCTTT. Translated, it gives CASRDPEAFF.